This TCR beta chain originates from a study of OX40 agonist ivuxolimab in advanced cancers. At the level of the study: Cancers in dose escalation were hepatocellular, melanoma, renal cell and head and neck.

Libraries were prepared by immunoSEQ multiplex PCR; TCRdb keeps only in-frame clonotypes and omits some of them. The sample lists about 33,000 clones, around 84% occurring once. The CDR3 has 12 residues. The germline CDR1 and CDR2 sequences are LNHNV and YYDKDF (reference sequence). Trimming stripped 0 bases from V and 4 bases from J, with 3 bases between. Sequenced here: CD4+ or CD8+ T cells sorted from blood, sampled in a trial of the OX40 agonist ivuxolimab. The chain has TRBV15 and TRBJ2-5, with D hard to call. This clonotype was sampled from an adult with an advanced solid tumor such as melanoma, head and neck, liver or kidney cancer. In DNA form, the CDR3 reads TGTGCCACCAGCAGAGATACAGAGACCCAGTACTTC. Amino acid sequence: CATSRDTETQYF.